The rows below give T cell receptor beta chains drawn from one sample of a study of CD8 T cells in ankylosing spondylitis. One entry per CDR3 protein, called by TCRdb with MiXCR from the 5' RACE reads. The data hold about 220,000 distinct CDR3 sequences, with around a quarter observed a single time. The sequenced sample consisted of blood, either unsorted or a sorted T cell fraction (not recorded which). All receptors come from a male donor with ankylosing spondylitis or in good health (not recorded which). CDR3s leave out the opening cysteine and the closing phenylalanine or tryptophan.

v_call	j_call	cdr3_length	cdr3_aa
TRBV7-2	TRBJ2-1	12	ASSPDGGYNEQF
TRBV7-7	TRBJ2-1	13	ASSPGLAENNEQF
TRBV29-1	TRBJ2-1	10	SVEEGGTSGQ
TRBV5-1	TRBJ1-1	12	ASSFGGLNTEAF
TRBV29-1	TRBJ1-1	10	SAGQVNTEAF
TRBV18	TRBJ2-2	14	ASSPPGQGTTGELF
TRBV27	TRBJ2-7	15	ASSPRDRATIPYEQY
TRBV5-5	TRBJ2-7	12	ASSLDRGTDEQY
TRBV20-1	TRBJ2-6	15	SATGQGRMSGANVLT
TRBV7-3	TRBJ2-1	16	ASSLKSSGLRAYNEQF
TRBV6-6	TRBJ2-7	11	ASRSGGTSEQY
TRBV7-8	TRBJ2-2	13	ASSLALSFTGELF
TRBV11-2	TRBJ2-7	12	ASSLGPDRYEQY
TRBV20-1	TRBJ2-7	13	SARKPRDIAYEQY
TRBV20-1	TRBJ1-1	10	SASGGGTEAF
TRBV29-1	TRBJ2-1	12	SSQRVSSYNEQF
TRBV7-6	TRBJ2-5	13	ASSPGLPMGETQY
TRBV20-1	TRBJ1-2	10	SASKPGYGYT
TRBV2	TRBJ1-4	13	ASSEGQPGWEKLF
TRBV3-1	TRBJ2-7	13	ASSQVLLAGDEQY
TRBV6-6	TRBJ2-2	10	ASKPEGGELF
TRBV12-3/TRBV12-4	TRBJ2-1	15	ASSHTSSESSYNEQF
TRBV6-2/TRBV6-3	TRBJ1-2	14	ASSYVGQGAVYGYT
TRBV20-1	TRBJ1-1	12	SAPRTGLGTEAF
TRBV10-3	TRBJ2-1	14	AISESKPGTFNEQF
TRBV4-2	TRBJ2-7	14	ASSRDGTEGSYEQY
TRBV29-1	TRBJ2-5	13	SVLDFDRGLETQY
TRBV6-6	TRBJ2-7	10	ASRRLAGEQY
TRBV29-1	TRBJ2-3	13	SVEEREEATDTQY
TRBV7-2	TRBJ1-2	11	ASSLAWDYGYT
TRBV6-6	TRBJ1-1	11	ASSFTGGTEAF
TRBV11-3	TRBJ2-2	13	ASSPDGANTGELF
TRBV6-6	TRBJ2-5	10	ASRTVQETQY
TRBV29-1	TRBJ1-1	10	SVEVWRAEAF
TRBV5-1	TRBJ2-7	12	ASSLGQGGSEQY
TRBV6-6	TRBJ2-7	11	ASSNRDLYEQY
TRBV12-5	TRBJ2-7	12	ASGPGTGAHEQY
TRBV5-1	TRBJ2-7	11	ASTSGLPYEQY
TRBV27	TRBJ1-3	19	ASSLASRQGRVGCSGNTIY
TRBV30	TRBJ2-5	9	AWTQGETQY
TRBV20-1	TRBJ2-7	13	SARDRVLAGNEQY
TRBV5-1	TRBJ2-7	12	ASSRTSREYEQY
TRBV20-1	TRBJ1-6	11	SGRTESNSPLH
TRBV20-1	TRBJ2-7	14	SARGGGSGSTYEQY
TRBV20-1	TRBJ2-7	12	SARVSGSSYEQY
TRBV6-5	TRBJ1-5	12	ASSSWEGNQPQH
TRBV24-1	TRBJ1-2	10	ATSDLRAGYT
TRBV27	TRBJ2-7	11	ASSLKSAYEQY
TRBV20-1	TRBJ2-7	11	SAPLDGSYEQY
TRBV5-1	TRBJ2-3	11	ASSLAADNTQY
TRBV9	TRBJ1-4	14	ASSEVGRPGEEKLF
TRBV12-3/TRBV12-4	TRBJ2-7	11	ASSRQADYEQY
TRBV4-3	TRBJ2-7	11	ASSQVLAYEQY
TRBV5-1	TRBJ1-1	14	ASSLGGQTPNTEAF
TRBV20-1	TRBJ1-1	11	SAKRTLNTEAF
TRBV5-1	TRBJ2-1	13	ASSLGAGGIREQF
TRBV7-3	TRBJ2-3	12	ASSLGLHTDTQY
TRBV4-1	TRBJ2-7	12	ASSQGDGPYEQY
TRBV20-1	TRBJ2-1	11	RPRLAGASEQF